Sequencing of this T cell receptor beta chain was carried out in a study of neurological immune-mediated disorders. Study-level findings and limits: Levels of TCR clonal expansion peaked in HTLV-1-associated myelopathy and reached their lowest in multiple sclerosis, under those of healthy controls.

By 5'RACE with 10-nucleotide random UMIs, the cDNA was made. TCRdb independently ran MiXCR on the 5' RACE reads; one entry per CDR3 protein. Of some 48,000 distinct CDR3 sequences in the sample, around a fifth were seen once. Indicated time point: technical triplicate 3. Unsorted libraries were prepared from 2 million PBMCs held at -80 C. This clonotype appeared many times. Its target is unknown. The CDR3 totals 15 residues. Trimming cost V 3 bases and J 2 bases, with 11 bases left between them. CDR1 and CDR2 (germline): KGHDR, SFDVKD. V and J are TRBV24-1 and TRBJ2-3; weak D call: TRBD1 (5 bases). The origin of this receptor is a man in his 60s with HTLV-1-associated myelopathy (HAM/TSP). Sequences were obtained from PBMCs. The CDR3 reads CATSDVGVHTDTQYF. The CDR3, as DNA: TGTGCCACCAGTGATGTAGGGGTCCACACAGATACGCAGTATTTT.